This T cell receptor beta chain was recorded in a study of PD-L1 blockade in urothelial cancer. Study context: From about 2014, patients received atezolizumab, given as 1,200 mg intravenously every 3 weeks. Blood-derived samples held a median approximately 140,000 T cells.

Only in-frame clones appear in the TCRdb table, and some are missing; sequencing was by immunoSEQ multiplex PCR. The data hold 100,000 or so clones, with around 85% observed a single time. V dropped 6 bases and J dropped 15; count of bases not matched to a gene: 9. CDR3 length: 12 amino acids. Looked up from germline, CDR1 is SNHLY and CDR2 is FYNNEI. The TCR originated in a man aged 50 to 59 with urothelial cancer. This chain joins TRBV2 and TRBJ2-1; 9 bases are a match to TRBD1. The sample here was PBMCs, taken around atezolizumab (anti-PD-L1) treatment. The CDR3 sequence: CASRNLGQGMFF. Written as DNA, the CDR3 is TGTGCCAGCAGGAACCTCGGACAGGGGATGTTCTTC.